These 23 T cell receptor beta chains were all obtained from the same sample, sequenced in a study of T-cell reconstitution after alpha-beta-depleted transplantation in children. The authors prepared the TCRbeta library with unique molecular identifiers. A single record per CDR3 protein comes from TCRdb applying MiXCR to the PCR reads. Of almost 600,000 distinct CDR3 sequences in the sample, around 27% were seen once. Source: PBMCs, taken before TCRalphabeta/CD19-depleted stem cell transplant. Every receptor here comes from a boy younger than two with Wiskott-Aldrich syndrome, due to receive a stem cell transplant.

On this clonotype itself: The junction and the germline gene differ at one end; a read error may be behind it. The rearrangement joins TRBV7-2 to TRBJ1-2; D is uncertain. The germline CDR1 and CDR2 sequences are SGHTA and FQGNSA. CDR3 length: 16 amino acids. Written as DNA, the CDR3 is TGTGCCAGCAGCCCTCTTTGGGCGCTGTTGGACTATGGCTACACATTC. Translated: CASSPLWALLDYGYTF.

This clonotype was recorded at least ten times. The chain joins TRBV20-1 to TRBJ2-3, with D possibly TRBD1 on 5 matching bases. V shed 1 base and J shed 0 bases, with 8 bases lying between them. Germline CDR1 and CDR2: DFQATT and SNEGSKA (reference sequence). CDR3 length equals 14 residues. The CDR3 sequence: CSARVGRSTDTQYF. DNA for the CDR3: TGCAGTGCTAGAGTGGGGCGTAGCACAGATACGCAGTATTTT.

The chain recombines TRBV20-1 with TRBJ1-2, with 7 bases aligning to TRBD1. Germline V lookup: CDR1 DFQATT, CDR2 SNEGSKA (reference sequence). The CDR3 spans 13 residues. The ends lost 6 bases at V and 3 bases at J; junction bases unmatched: 7. CDR3 amino acids: CSARGGVDYGYTF. For the CDR3, the DNA is TGCAGTGCCAGGGGGGGGGTGGACTATGGCTACACCTTC.

CDR3 protein: CSARFRLGYTF. CDR3 bases: TGCAGTGCTAGATTCCGGCTCGGCTACACCTTC. V gene TRBV20-1 combines with J gene TRBJ1-2; no clear D gene. CDR1 and CDR2 (germline): DFQATT, SNEGSKA (reference sequence). The V end was cut by 2 bases, the J end by 8 bases, with 9 bases between. The CDR3 is 11 amino acids.

This clonotype has a handful of counts. The V call is TRBV7-2, the J call TRBJ1-6; maybe TRBD1 (5 bases). Trimming removed 0 bases at V and 10 bases at J, with 13 bases between. Germline CDR1 and CDR2: SGHTA and FQGNSA. The CDR3 is 15 amino acids. CDR3 residues: CASSLAGVEYSPLHF. In nucleotides, the CDR3 is TGTGCCAGCAGCTTAGCAGGGGTAGAGTACTCACCCCTCCACTTT.

CDR3 residues: CASSPIQGRYGYTF. The CDR3 nucleotides are TGCGCCAGCAGCCCGATACAGGGGCGCTATGGCTACACCTTC. The gene calls are TRBV5-1 and TRBJ1-2; TRBD1 agrees at 7 bases. The germline V gene encodes CDR1 SGHRS and CDR2 YFSETQ. The length of the CDR3 is 14 residues. V gave up 4 bases and J gave up 4 bases; unmatched junction bases: 7.

V gene TRBV12-3 or TRBV12-4 combines with J gene TRBJ2-5, with unresolved D. V was trimmed by 3 bases and J by 0 bases, leaving 5 bases between them. The CDR3 length is 13 residues. The CDR3 reads CASSFWDQETQYF. Here the CDR3 DNA reads TGTGCCAGCAGTTTTTGGGACCAAGAGACCCAGTACTTC.

This clonotype was detected only a few times. The genes are TRBV20-1 and TRBJ2-7; D uncertain. V lost 7 bases and J lost 1, with 14 bases in between. CDR3 length: 13 residues. From germline, CDR1 is DFQATT and CDR2 SNEGSKA (reference sequence). For the CDR3, the DNA is TGCAGTGGATTCGAGGACGGATCCTACGAGCAGTACTTC. This codes for CSGFEDGSYEQYF.

This clonotype was seen a few times. This chain uses TRBV20-1 with TRBJ1-6; possibly TRBD1 for D (5 bases). Germline V CDR1 and CDR2: DFQATT, SNEGSKA (reference sequence). This CDR3 has 15 residues. V was trimmed by 1 base and J by 7 bases, leaving 14 bases between them. The CDR3 is CSARGRQGVNSPLHF. The CDR3 DNA is TGCAGTGCTAGAGGTCGTCAGGGCGTGAATTCACCCCTCCACTTT.

The rearrangement joins TRBV5-1 to TRBJ1-1; no definite D call. The germline CDR1 and CDR2 sequences are SGHRS and YFSETQ. V lost 4 bases to trimming and J lost 4 bases, with 11 bases between them. The CDR3 is 13 amino acids. The CDR3 bases are TGCGCCAGCAGCCCTATACCGTCCACTGAAGCTTTCTTT. This encodes CASSPIPSTEAFF.

This clonotype has a handful of counts. The DNA of the CDR3 is TGCAGTGCTAGAAGGCTAGAGAGCTCCTACAATGAGCAGTTCTTC. As protein: CSARRLESSYNEQFF. This rearrangement joins TRBV20-1 to TRBJ2-1; D is undetermined. Trimming removed 2 bases from V and 0 bases from J, with 11 bases in between. CDR3 size: 15 residues. Germline CDR1 reads DFQATT; CDR2 reads SNEGSKA (reference sequence).

This sequence joins TRBV2 and TRBJ2-1, with D uncertain. This CDR3 spans 17 amino acids. CDR1 is SNHLY, CDR2 FYNNEI, per germline. The V gene lost 2 bases and the J gene lost 0 bases, with 14 bases spanning the gap. CDR3 DNA: TGTGCCAGCAGTGAATATCGGCAGACGAGCTCCTACAATGAGCAGTTCTTC. Protein product: CASSEYRQTSSYNEQFF. Looking up the rest from reference TRBV2 and TRBJ2-1 gives the full variable domain: EPEVTQTPSHQVTQMGQEVILRCVPISNHLYFYWYRQILGQKVEFLVSFYNNEISEKSEIFDDQFSVERPDGSNFTLKIRSTKLEDSAMYFCASSEYRQTSSYNEQFFGPGTRLTVL.

This clonotype was seen only a few times. V and J are TRBV5-1 and TRBJ2-3; D remains unclear. CDR3 size: 17 residues. Looked up from germline, CDR1 is SGHRS and CDR2 is YFSETQ. Trimming took off 0 bases at V and 0 bases at J, with 14 bases between the two ends. The CDR3 loop is CASSLADVVVSTDTQYF. Written as DNA, the CDR3 is TGCGCCAGCAGCTTGGCTGATGTCGTGGTTAGCACAGATACGCAGTATTTT.

This clonotype was detected only a few times. The chain links TRBV20-1 to TRBJ1-3, with no clear D. The CDR3 is 13 amino acids. Germline V lookup: CDR1 DFQATT, CDR2 SNEGSKA (reference sequence). V dropped 3 bases and J dropped 7 bases, with 13 bases sitting between them. The CDR3 loop is CSASTKVRNTIYF. The CDR3 coding sequence is TGCAGTGCTAGTACTAAAGTTCGGAACACCATATATTTT.

There are a few counts of this clonotype. The gene calls are TRBV12-3 or TRBV12-4 and TRBJ2-2; D is possibly TRBD2 (5 bases). The CDR3 length is 15 residues. Between the trimmed V and J ends, which lost 6 bases and 1 base, there was a span of 12 bases. CDR3 nucleotides: TGTGCCAGCAGCCAAGCGGCAGGGAACACCGGGGAGCTGTTTTTT. It translates to CASSQAAGNTGELFF.

The chain uses TRBV5-6 and TRBJ2-6; no clear D. V was shortened by 1 base and J by 4 bases, with 9 bases between the two germline ends. CDR1 is SGHDT and CDR2 is YYEEEE in the germline V gene. The CDR3 spans 15 residues. CDR3 protein: CASSLITAGANVLTF. In DNA, the CDR3 is TGTGCCAGCAGCTTGATAACAGCGGGGGCCAACGTCCTGACTTTC. Drawing the rest from reference TRBV5-6 and TRBJ2-6, the complete variable domain is DAGVTQSPTHLIKTRGQQVTLRCSPKSGHDTVSWYQQALGQGPQFIFQYYEEEERQRGNFPDRFSGHQFPNYSSELNVNALLLGDSALYLCASSLITAGANVLTFGAGSRLTVL.

V gene TRBV11-2 combines with J gene TRBJ2-3; tentatively, D is TRBD2 (5 bases). The CDR3 runs 13 residues. Germline V gives CDR1 SGHAT, CDR2 FQNNGV. V was pared by 1 base and J by 8 bases, with 10 bases between. For the CDR3, the DNA is TGTGCCAGCAGCTTAGGAGCGGCGGGTACGCAGTATTTT. Translating gives CASSLGAAGTQYF. The whole variable domain, filled in from reference TRBV11-2 and TRBJ2-3, reads EAGVAQSPRYKIIEKRQSVAFWCNPISGHATLYWYQQILGQGPKLLIQFQNNGVVDDSQLPKDRFSAERLKGVDSTLKIQPAKLEDSAVYLCASSLGAAGTQYFGPGTRLTVL.

A few counts support this clonotype. CDR3 DNA sequence: TGCAGTGCTAGAGTGGGGGGACCCGGGGAGCTGTTTTTT. Amino acid sequence: CSARVGGPGELFF. This chain joins TRBV20-1 and TRBJ2-2; TRBD2 is a possible D gene (6 bases). V lost 1 base, J lost 6 bases, and 9 bases lay in between. The germline gives CDR1 DFQATT, CDR2 SNEGSKA (reference sequence). The CDR3 runs to 13 residues.

The V and J genes are TRBV10-3 and TRBJ2-7; 9 nucleotides line up with TRBD2. The CDR3 has 12 amino acids. Losses at the gene ends were 10 bases for V and 9 bases for J; bases not matched to a gene: 10. The germline CDR1 and CDR2 sequences are ENHRY and SYGVKD. The CDR3 DNA reads TGTGCCACCTTGACTAGCGGAGGAGGGCAGTACTTC. This codes for CATLTSGGGQYF.

This clonotype was seen repeatedly, ten times or more. This rearrangement joins TRBV5-1 to TRBJ2-5, with TRBD2 matching 9 bases. The CDR3 is 14 amino acids. The V gene's germline CDR1 is SGHRS and CDR2 YFSETQ. V was pared by 3 bases and J by 1 base, with 1 base of the junction left unmatched. The CDR3: CASSSSGTQETQYF. The CDR3, as DNA: TGCGCCAGCAGCTCTAGCGGGACCCAAGAGACCCAGTACTTC.

This clonotype was seen a handful of times. The chain couples TRBV20-1 to TRBJ2-7; D remains unclear. The germline V and J ends were trimmed by 1 base and 4 bases, with 17 bases remaining between them. CDR3 length: 15 amino acids. CDR1 is DFQATT and CDR2 is SNEGSKA in the germline V gene (reference sequence). The DNA for the CDR3 is TGCAGTGCTAGAGCAGCTAGGGCAAGGTCGTACGAGCAGTACTTC. This sequence encodes CSARAARARSYEQYF.

This clonotype came up a few times. This chain joins TRBV5-1 and TRBJ2-5, with 10 bases matching TRBD2. V dropped 0 bases and J dropped 5; count of bases not matched to a gene: 7. Germline V gene lookup returns CDR1 SGHRS and CDR2 YFSETQ. This CDR3 spans 16 amino acids. CDR3 nucleotides: TGCGCCAGCAGCTTGGAAACTAGCGGGATGGGCGAGACCCAGTACTTC. Translation: CASSLETSGMGETQYF. Complete variable domain (other parts from reference TRBV5-1 and TRBJ2-5): KAGVTQTPRYLIKTRGQQVTLSCSPISGHRSVSWYQQTPGQGLQFLFEYFSETQRNKGNFPGRFSGRQFSNSRSEMNVSTLELGDSALYLCASSLETSGMGETQYFGPGTRLLVL.

The rearrangement uses TRBV7-8 and TRBJ2-7; D perhaps matches TRBD2 (5 bases). V shed 1 base and J shed 6 bases, with 13 bases lying between them. CDR3 length: 14 amino acids. Looked up from germline, CDR1 is SGHVS and CDR2 is FQNEAQ. The CDR3 sequence is CASSLVLASPEQYF. The CDR3 region has the DNA TGTGCCAGCAGCTTAGTGCTAGCATCTCCCGAGCAGTACTTC.